The T cell receptor beta chain described here comes from a study of blood T cell repertoires in COVID-19. Clones were sequenced by immunoSEQ multiplex PCR, and TCRdb holds only the in-frame ones, with some missing. This table has about 21,000 clones, 85% to 90% appearing once. Trimming pared 2 bases from V and 1 base from J, leaving 14 bases between. CDR3 length: 16 residues. Germline CDR1 SGHAT, CDR2 FQNNGV. The sequenced material came from peripheral blood. V is TRBV11-2 and J is TRBJ1-1; D remains unclear. The sequence derives from a man in his 70s with active COVID-19. This chain's CDR3 is CASSLLGSRPNTEAFF. For the CDR3, the DNA is TGTGCCAGCAGCTTATTGGGCAGCCGACCGAACACTGAAGCTTTCTTT. The full variable domain, its missing parts supplied by reference TRBV11-2 and TRBJ1-1, is EAGVAQSPRYKIIEKRQSVAFWCNPISGHATLYWYQQILGQGPKLLIQFQNNGVVDDSQLPKDRFSAERLKGVDSTLKIQPAKLEDSAVYLCASSLLGSRPNTEAFFGQGTRLTVV.